This record concerns one T cell receptor (beta chain) sequence. Repertoires were generated with immunoSEQ multiplex PCR, while TCRdb's copy carries only in-frame clones and drops some. The sample carries around 310,000 clones, 90% recorded once. The data belong to a study of blood T cell repertoires in COVID-19. Study overall: Whether acute or convalescent, the COVID-19 samples came from the United States, Italy and Spain.

V lost 2 bases, J lost 3 bases, and 8 bases lay in between. The CDR3 length is 13 residues. Germline loops: CDR1 MNHNY, CDR2 SVGAGI (reference sequence). This chain joins TRBV6-6 and TRBJ2-7, with no clear D. The sequenced sample consisted of peripheral blood. The clonotype comes from a woman aged 40 to 50 with COVID-19, enrolled during active disease. Here the CDR3 reads CASSYVLSYEQYF. CDR3 DNA sequence: TGTGCCAGCAGTTACGTACTGAGCTACGAGCAGTACTTC.